The clone carrying this T cell receptor (beta chain) was counted many times. Its target is unknown. Whoever was chosen for sequencing had shown CD8+CD57+ cell expansion by flow cytometry. Every patient presented with severe acquired aplastic anemia. Both TCR beta VDJ combination and CDR3 sequence profiling were carried out. Genomic DNA was the template for this profiling. TCRdb re-called the reads through MiXCR, storing one row per CDR3 protein. The data hold about 180,000 distinct CDR3 sequences, with around 50% observed a single time. The data stem from a study of CD8+CD57+ T cells in acquired aplastic anemia. Study information: Average DNA yield from sorted CD4+ and CD8+ cells was around 3 ug. Whole-study results and caveats: Comparison of patients with controls identified about 27 shared CD8+ CDR3 sequences.

CDR1 and CDR2 (germline): SGHVS, FNYEAQ. The V end was cut by 8 bases, the J end by 3 bases, with 14 bases between. This CDR3 contains 13 residues. What was sequenced was sorted CD4+, CD8+, or CD8+CD57+ T cells (not recorded which) from PBMCs. The rearrangement joins TRBV7-6 to TRBJ2-7, with D perhaps matching TRBD1 or TRBD2 (5 bases each). This TCR came from a human donor with aplastic anemia. CDR3 protein: CASGKGPSYEQYF. Written as DNA, the CDR3 is TGTGCCAGCGGAAAGGGACCGAGCTACGAGCAGTACTTC.